This T cell receptor (beta chain) is from a study of a mutant IDH1 vaccine in newly diagnosed glioma. Looking at the study overall: Treated patients, about 60% male and roughly 40% female, averaged around 40 years of age. Most had both radiotherapy and temozolomide beforehand; others had only one. Study-wide results and caveats: Detectable vaccine-induced immune responses arose in around 93% of patients.

As for this clone: Its antigen is unidentified.

CDR3 length: 13 residues. Germline-derived CDR1 and CDR2 are WNHNN and SYGVQD (reference sequence). The V gene lost 6 bases and the J gene lost 6 bases, with 9 bases spanning the gap. Profiling relied on immunoSEQ multiplex PCR, and the TCRdb table lists in-frame clones only, not all of them. The sample consists of some 51,000 clones, about 83% of them appearing once. Time point noted: baseline, week 1 (first vaccination visit). Regarding treatment: pre-vaccination baseline after standard-of-care therapy. The astrocytomas were IDH1-mutant, ATRX-negative, and WHO grade 3 or 4. Sequencing was performed on PBMCs, taken from a glioma patient treated with radiotherapy, temozolomide or both. This sequence was found in a woman between 40 and 55 years old with glioma. The rearrangement uses TRBV10-1 and TRBJ1-6; D gene unclear. The CDR3 sequence is CASSPSFNSPLHF. The CDR3 DNA reads TGCGCCAGCAGCCCTTCGTTTAATTCACCCCTCCACTTT.